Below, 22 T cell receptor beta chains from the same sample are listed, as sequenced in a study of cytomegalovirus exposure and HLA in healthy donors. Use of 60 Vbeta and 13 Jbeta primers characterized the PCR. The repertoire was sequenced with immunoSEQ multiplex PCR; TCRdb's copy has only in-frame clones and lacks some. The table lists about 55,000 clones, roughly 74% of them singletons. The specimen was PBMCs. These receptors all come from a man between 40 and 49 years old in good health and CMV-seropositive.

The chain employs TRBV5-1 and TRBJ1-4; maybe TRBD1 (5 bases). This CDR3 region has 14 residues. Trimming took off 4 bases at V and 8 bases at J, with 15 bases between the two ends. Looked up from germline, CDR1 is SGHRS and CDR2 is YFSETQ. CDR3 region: CASSRSQKGEKLFF. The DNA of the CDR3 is TGCGCCAGCAGCCGTTCCCAAAAGGGGGAAAAACTGTTTTTT.

In nucleotides, the CDR3 is TGCGCCAGCACCAAACTAGCGGGGGGGCGAGGAGAGACCCAGTACTTC. This sequence encodes CASTKLAGGRGETQYF. V usage is TRBV5-1 and J usage is TRBJ2-5; 13 bases match TRBD2. Trimming took 6 bases from V and 4 from J; bases not matched to a gene: 9. The CDR3 runs 16 residues. Per the germline V gene, CDR1 is SGHRS and CDR2 is YFSETQ.

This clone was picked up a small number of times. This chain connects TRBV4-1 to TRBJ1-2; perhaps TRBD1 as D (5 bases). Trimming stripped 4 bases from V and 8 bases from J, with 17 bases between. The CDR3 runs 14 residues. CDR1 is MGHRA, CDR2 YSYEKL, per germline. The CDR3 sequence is CASSPLGGLEGYTF. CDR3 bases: TGCGCCAGCAGCCCTCTGGGGGGGTTGGAGGGCTACACCTTC.

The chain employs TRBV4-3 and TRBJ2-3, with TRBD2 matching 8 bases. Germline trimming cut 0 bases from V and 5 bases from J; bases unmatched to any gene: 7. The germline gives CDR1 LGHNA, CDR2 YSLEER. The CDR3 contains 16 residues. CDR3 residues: CASSQEAGAGGDTQYF. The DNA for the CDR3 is TGCGCCAGCAGCCAAGAAGCGGGGGCCGGGGGAGATACGCAGTATTTT.

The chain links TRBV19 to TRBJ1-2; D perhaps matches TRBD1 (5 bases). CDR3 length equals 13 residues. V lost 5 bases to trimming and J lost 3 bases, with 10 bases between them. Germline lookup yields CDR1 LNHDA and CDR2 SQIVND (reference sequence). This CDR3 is CASSSSGYYGYTF. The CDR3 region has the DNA TGTGCCAGTAGTTCGTCAGGGTACTATGGCTACACCTTC.

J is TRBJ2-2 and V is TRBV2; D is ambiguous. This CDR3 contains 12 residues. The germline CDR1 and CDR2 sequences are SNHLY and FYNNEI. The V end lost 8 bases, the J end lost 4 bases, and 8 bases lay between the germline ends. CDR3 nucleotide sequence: TGTGCCAGCCGCCCGGTCACCGGGGAGCTGTTTTTT. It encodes CASRPVTGELFF. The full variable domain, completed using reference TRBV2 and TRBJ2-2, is EPEVTQTPSHQVTQMGQEVILRCVPISNHLYFYWYRQILGQKVEFLVSFYNNEISEKSEIFDDQFSVERPDGSNFTLKIRSTKLEDSAMYFCASRPVTGELFFGEGSRLTVL.

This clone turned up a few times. For the CDR3, the DNA is TGCGCCAGCAGCCAAGCCCAGCGGGGCTCCTACGAGCAGTACTTC. This gives the protein CASSQAQRGSYEQYF. J is TRBJ2-7 and V is TRBV4-1, with 7 bases that match TRBD2. With 1 base clipped from V and 0 bases from J, the junction kept 3 bases outside the gene matches. The CDR3 extends over 15 amino acids. Germline CDR1 MGHRA, CDR2 YSYEKL.

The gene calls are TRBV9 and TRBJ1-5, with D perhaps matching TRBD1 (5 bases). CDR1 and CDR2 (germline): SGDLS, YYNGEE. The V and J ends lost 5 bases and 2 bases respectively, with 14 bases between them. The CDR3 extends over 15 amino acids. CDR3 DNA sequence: TGTGCCAGCAGTCCCGACTCGGGGGGCAATCAGCCCCAGCATTTT. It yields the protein CASSPDSGGNQPQHF.

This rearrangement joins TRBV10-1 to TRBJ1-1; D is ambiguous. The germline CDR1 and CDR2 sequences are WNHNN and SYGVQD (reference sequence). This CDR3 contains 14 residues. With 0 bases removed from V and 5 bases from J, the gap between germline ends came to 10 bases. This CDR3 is CASSESTSRTEAFF. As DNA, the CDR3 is TGCGCCAGCAGTGAGTCGACGTCGAGGACTGAAGCTTTCTTT.

CDR3 protein: CASSLVSARGPNSPLHF. The DNA of the CDR3 is TGTGCCAGCAGCTTAGTATCGGCCAGGGGTCCGAATTCACCCCTCCACTTT. This sequence joins TRBV11-2 and TRBJ1-6; D perhaps matches TRBD1 (6 bases). Trimming left V 1 base short and J 7 bases short, with 17 bases between. Germline lookup yields CDR1 SGHAT and CDR2 FQNNGV. The CDR3 runs to 17 residues.

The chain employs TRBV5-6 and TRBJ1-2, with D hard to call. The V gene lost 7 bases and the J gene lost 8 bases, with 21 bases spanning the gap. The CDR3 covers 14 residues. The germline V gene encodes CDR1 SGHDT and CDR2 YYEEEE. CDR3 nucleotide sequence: TGTGCCAGCTCCTCGAGGGCCCGATCTATCGGCTACACCTTC. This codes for CASSSRARSIGYTF.

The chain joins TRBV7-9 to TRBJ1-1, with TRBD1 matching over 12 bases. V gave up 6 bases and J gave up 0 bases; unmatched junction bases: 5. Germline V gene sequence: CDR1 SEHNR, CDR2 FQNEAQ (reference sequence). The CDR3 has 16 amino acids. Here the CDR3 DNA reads TGTGCCAGCAGTTCCGGGACAGGGGGCATGAACACTGAAGCTTTCTTT. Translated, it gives CASSSGTGGMNTEAFF.

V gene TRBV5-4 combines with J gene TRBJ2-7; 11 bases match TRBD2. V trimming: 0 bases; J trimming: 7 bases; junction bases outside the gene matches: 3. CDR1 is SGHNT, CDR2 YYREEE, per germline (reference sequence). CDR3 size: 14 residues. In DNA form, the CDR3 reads TGTGCCAGCAGCTTGGTAGCGGGGGGGCAGGAGCAGTACTTC. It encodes CASSLVAGGQEQYF.

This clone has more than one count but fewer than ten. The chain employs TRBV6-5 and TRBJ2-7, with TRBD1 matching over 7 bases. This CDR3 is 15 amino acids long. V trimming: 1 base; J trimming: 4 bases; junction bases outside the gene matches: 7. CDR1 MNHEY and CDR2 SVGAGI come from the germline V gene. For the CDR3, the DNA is TGTGCCAGCAGTTACTTAGGGGGCTTTCGGTACGAGCAGTACTTC. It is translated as CASSYLGGFRYEQYF.

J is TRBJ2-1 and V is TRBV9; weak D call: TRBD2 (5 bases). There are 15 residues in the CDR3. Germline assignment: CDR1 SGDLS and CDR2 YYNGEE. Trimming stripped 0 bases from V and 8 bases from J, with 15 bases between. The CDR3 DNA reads TGTGCCAGCAGCGTAGGACCAACTTCCGGGGATGAGCAGTTCTTC. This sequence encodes CASSVGPTSGDEQFF.

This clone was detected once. CDR3: CASSLLGARGYGYTF. The CDR3 bases are TGCGCCAGCAGCCTCCTTGGGGCAAGGGGCTATGGCTACACCTTC. This sequence joins TRBV5-1 and TRBJ1-2, with D possibly TRBD1 on 5 matching bases. This CDR3 has 15 amino acids. The germline V gene encodes CDR1 SGHRS and CDR2 YFSETQ. Trimming removed 4 bases from V and 4 bases from J, with 17 bases in between. Looking up the rest from reference TRBV5-1 and TRBJ1-2 gives the full variable domain: KAGVTQTPRYLIKTRGQQVTLSCSPISGHRSVSWYQQTPGQGLQFLFEYFSETQRNKGNFPGRFSGRQFSNSRSEMNVSTLELGDSALYLCASSLLGARGYGYTFGSGTRLTVV.

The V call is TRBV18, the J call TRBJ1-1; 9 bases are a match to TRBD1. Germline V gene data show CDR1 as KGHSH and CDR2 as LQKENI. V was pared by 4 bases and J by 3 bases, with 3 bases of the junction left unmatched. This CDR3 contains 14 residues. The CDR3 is CASSRDRADTEAFF. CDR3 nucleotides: TGTGCCAGCTCACGGGACAGGGCGGACACTGAAGCTTTCTTT.

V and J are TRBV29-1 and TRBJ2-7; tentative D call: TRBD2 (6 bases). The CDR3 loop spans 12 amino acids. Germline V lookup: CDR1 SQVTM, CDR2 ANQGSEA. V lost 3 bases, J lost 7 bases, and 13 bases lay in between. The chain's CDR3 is CSVELEGPEQYF. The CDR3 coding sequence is TGCAGCGTTGAGTTGGAGGGGCCGGAGCAGTACTTC.

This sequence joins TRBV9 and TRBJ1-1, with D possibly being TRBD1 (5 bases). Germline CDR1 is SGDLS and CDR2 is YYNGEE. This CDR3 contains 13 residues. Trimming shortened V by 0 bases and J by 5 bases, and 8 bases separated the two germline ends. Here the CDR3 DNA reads TGTGCCAGCAGCGTAGGGGGGGAGACTGAAGCTTTCTTT. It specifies CASSVGGETEAFF. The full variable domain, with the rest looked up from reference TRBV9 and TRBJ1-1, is DSGVTQTPKHLITATGQRVTLRCSPRSGDLSVYWYQQSLDQGLQFLIQYYNGEERAKGNILERFSAQQFPDLHSELNLSSLELGDSALYFCASSVGGETEAFFGQGTRLTVV.

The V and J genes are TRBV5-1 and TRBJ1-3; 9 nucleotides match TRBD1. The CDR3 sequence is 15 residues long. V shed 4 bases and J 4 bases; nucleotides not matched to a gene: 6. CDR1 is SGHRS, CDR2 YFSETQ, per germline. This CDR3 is CASSSPGTGGNTIYF. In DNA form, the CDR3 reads TGCGCCAGCAGCAGTCCCGGGACAGGGGGAAACACCATATATTTT.

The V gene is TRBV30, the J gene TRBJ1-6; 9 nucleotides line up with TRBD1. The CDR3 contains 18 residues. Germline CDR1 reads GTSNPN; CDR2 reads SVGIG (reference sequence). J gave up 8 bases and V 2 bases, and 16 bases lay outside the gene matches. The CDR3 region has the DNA TGTGCCTGGAGTCCACGACACAAGGACAGGGGACACCATTCACCCCTCCACTTT. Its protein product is CAWSPRHKDRGHHSPLHF. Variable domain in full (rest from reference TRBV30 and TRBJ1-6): SQTIHQWPATLVQPVGSPLSLECTVEGTSNPNLYWYRQAAGRGLQLLFYSVGIGQISSEVPQNLSASRPQDRQFILSSKKLLLSDSGFYLCAWSPRHKDRGHHSPLHFGNGTRLTVT.

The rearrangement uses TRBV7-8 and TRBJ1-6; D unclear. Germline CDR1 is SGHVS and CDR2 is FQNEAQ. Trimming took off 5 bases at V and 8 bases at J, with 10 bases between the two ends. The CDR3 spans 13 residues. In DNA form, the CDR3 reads TGTGCCAGCAGCACCCTCACGGATTCACCCCTCCACTTT. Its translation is CASSTLTDSPLHF.